This TCR beta chain was identified in a study of T cell responses to AZD1222 COVID-19 vaccine (dated by TCRdb to the early 2020s). In the study overall: A total of more than 230 trial participants underwent TCR sequencing, of whom some 210 received two doses of AZD1222 and around 26 received two doses of the MenACWY control vaccine. Enrollment into the trials was organized by age into subgroups of 18-55, 56-69 and 70-plus years, and those subgroups contained 148, 28 and 57 TCR-sequenced participants, respectively. Here is what the overall study found, with its caveats: Only 5 to 7 AZD1222 recipients were SARS-CoV-2 seropositive at baseline, limiting conclusions about previously exposed vaccinees. Because no day 14 peak-response samples were available, the repertoires could be characterized only after the peak T cell response. The vaccine-associated CD4 TCRs covered the entire spike protein, and the dominant responses fell in regions 160-218 and 743-854. A significant rise in spike-specific TCR breadth and depth was observed after two AZD1222 doses relative to day 0 and relative to MenACWY recipients. In the small 56-69-year group, the increase in depth fell short of significance, most likely because of low power. Epitopes outside the regions mutated in the B.1.351 and B.1.1.7 variants were reportedly recognized by nearly half of the unique spike-specific TCRs. Participants were mostly white British and included more females than males, and it was suggested by the authors that clonal diversity may have been underestimated.

Reading from cysteine to phenylalanine, the CDR3 counts 14 amino acids. The retained sequence is limited to the CDR3, 42 bases, with the frame set at the first base. The germline V gene (reference sequence) yields SGHNT for CDR1 and YYREEE for CDR2. Trimming takes 0 bases from V and 4 bases from J, and the germline ends sit 10 bases apart. What this sample's time point label stands for: about 28 days (+/-7) after the second vaccine dose. Because spike-specific TCR depth and breadth did not differ between the two schedules, AZD1222 recipients who got a second dose at roughly 4 weeks were pooled with those who got a second dose at roughly 12 weeks. The vaccinee samples were drawn from two UK trials, COV001 and COV002, one of which was a single-blind randomized controlled phase 2/3 trial testing AZD1222 (ChAdOx1 nCoV-19) in healthy adults. Trial participant PBMC samples were collected at day 0 and day 28 after the second dose for TCRbeta chain sequencing.

The CDR3 regions of human TCRbeta chains were analyzed by immunosequencing. The study's processing was this. TCRs in the repertoires were compared against a reference library of SARS-CoV-2-specific TCRs that had been generated with the MIRA antigen-specificity platform. Breadth meant the fraction of unique TCRs that were SARS-CoV-2-associated, whereas depth meant the fraction of total T cells that were SARS-CoV-2-associated. Using the MIRA data, each spike-specific TCR was assigned both to the spike region to which the TCR was reactive and to a CD4 or CD8 class. Log10-transformed breadth and depth values were compared by one-way ANOVA with Sidak's multiple comparisons tests. TCRdb re-hosts the immuneACCESS table, in-frame sequences only. Its copies lack some clones; in the studies checked, an unresolved V gene accounts for under half of them, and the cause for the rest is not known. Clone size and V and J calls were adopted from that table, with D and trimming inferred from the DNA. Within this sample are approximately 170,000 clones, with 70% to 90% of them counted one time only. The ten top clones hold around 1% of the sample.

Comments on this clone: Its antigen remains unidentified. The sample holds no much larger clone one base away, and base qualities are not on file.

The sample in question was peripheral blood, obtained 28 days after the second AZD1222 dose. The chain uses TRBV5-4 and TRBJ1-2; matching of 5 bases hints at TRBD1 as the D gene. This clonotype originated in an adult who received the AZD1222 COVID-19 vaccine. The CDR3 reads CASSLAGQAYGYTF. The sequence in DNA is TGTGCCAGCAGCTTGGCAGGGCAGGCCTATGGCTACACCTTC.